This passage covers 9 T cell receptor beta chains from one sample sequenced in a study of Graves' ophthalmopathy and Graves' hyperthyroidism. Amplification from RNA transcripts yielded the TCR beta CDR3 regions. Scientists carried out first-round RT-PCR using HTBI primers and then a second-round multiplex PCR. From the multiplex PCR reads, TCRdb called clonotypes with MiXCR, one entry per CDR3 protein. Of about 740,000 distinct CDR3 sequences listed, 40% are singletons. The sample comprised peripheral blood. The receptors were sampled from an adult man with Graves' ophthalmopathy.

The rearrangement joins TRBV10-3 to TRBJ2-7, with a tentative D call TRBD1 (5 bases). Germline loops: CDR1 ENHRY, CDR2 SYGVKD. There are 13 residues in the CDR3. Trimming cost V 0 bases and J 6 bases, with 9 bases left between them. The CDR3 bases are TGTGCCATCAGTGAGTCTCAGGGCCTCGAGCAGTACTTC. Translated: CAISESQGLEQYF.

The rearrangement links TRBV25-1 to TRBJ1-3; D remains ambiguous. Germline V gene data show CDR1 as MGHDK and CDR2 as SYGVNS. This CDR3 has 15 residues. Deletions cut 8 bases from V and 0 bases from J, with 14 bases between. CDR3 coding DNA: TGTGCCAGCGCTCCGGGTCTGGACTCTGGAAACACCATATATTTT. Its translation: CASAPGLDSGNTIYF.

In this sample, this clonotype turned up a few times. V is TRBV25-1 and J is TRBJ1-4; 9 positions match TRBD1. CDR3 size: 13 residues. Trimming at V came to 8 bases and at J to 8 bases, leaving 6 bases not matched to a gene. Germline V gives CDR1 MGHDK, CDR2 SYGVNS. CDR3 nucleotides: TGTGCCAGCGTTCGACAGGGGGGCGAAAAACTGTTTTTT. It encodes CASVRQGGEKLFF.

This clonotype was observed a handful of times. At one boundary the junction diverges from the germline segment, which might be a read error. The V and J genes are TRBV7-2 and TRBJ2-5; 10 bases map to TRBD2. Germline V lookup: CDR1 SGHTA, CDR2 FQGNSA. CDR3 length equals 16 residues. The CDR3 loop reads CASSFGGAGGQVTQYF. CDR3 coding DNA: TGTGCCAGCAGCTTTGGTGGAGCGGGGGGGCAAGTGACCCAGTACTTC. Supplemented by reference TRBV7-2 and TRBJ2-5, the full variable domain reads GAGVSQSPSNKVTEKGKDVELRCDPISGHTALYWYRQSLGQGLEFLIYFQGNSAPDKSGLPSDRFSAERTGGSVSTLTIQRTQQEDSAVYLCASSFGGAGGQVTQYFGPGTRLLVL.

J is TRBJ2-7 and V is TRBV4-1; TRBD1 matches 8 bases. This CDR3 spans 15 amino acids. The V segment lost 2 bases and the J segment 4 bases; nucleotides outside the gene matches: 7. Germline CDR1 is MGHRA and CDR2 is YSYEKL. CDR3 protein: CASSQRQGAVYEQYF. For the CDR3, the DNA is TGCGCCAGCAGCCAACGTCAGGGGGCGGTATACGAGCAGTACTTC.

This sequence joins TRBV7-2 and TRBJ2-5, with D tentatively TRBD2 (6 bases). Trimming cost V 6 bases and J 5 bases, with 16 bases left between them. Germline V lookup: CDR1 SGHTA, CDR2 FQGNSA. The CDR3 extends over 14 amino acids. CDR3: CASSSGLVPETQYF. CDR3 DNA sequence: TGTGCCAGCAGTTCGGGACTGGTGCCTGAGACCCAGTACTTC.

V and J are TRBV29-1 and TRBJ1-2, with 9 bases that match TRBD1. The trim removed 6 bases at V and 4 bases at J, leaving 6 bases unmatched. Germline lookup yields CDR1 SQVTM and CDR2 ANQGSEA. The CDR3 consists of 13 residues. CDR3 DNA sequence: TGCAGCGTATGGACAGGGGCAAGCTATGGCTACACCTTC. Protein: CSVWTGASYGYTF.

This chain links TRBV7-2 with TRBJ1-2; TRBD1 agrees at 8 bases. The CDR3 sequence is 14 residues long. With 3 bases clipped from V and 9 bases from J, the junction kept 9 bases outside the gene matches. Germline V gene sequence: CDR1 SGHTA, CDR2 FQGNSA. CDR3 in amino acids: CASSFPRRTGSYTF. DNA of the CDR3: TGTGCCAGCAGCTTCCCCCGGAGGACAGGGAGCTACACCTTC.

The chain couples TRBV7-9 to TRBJ2-7; TRBD2 matches 14 bases. Trimming at V came to 5 bases and at J to 4 bases, leaving 4 bases not matched to a gene. This CDR3 is 15 amino acids long. Germline lookup yields CDR1 SEHNR and CDR2 FQNEAQ (reference sequence). The CDR3 here is CASSRGLAGVYEQYF. The CDR3 bases are TGTGCCAGCAGCCGGGGACTAGCGGGAGTTTACGAGCAGTACTTC.